The text below deals with one T cell receptor beta chain. Antigen specificity is unknown. These data belong to a study of cytotoxic CD8 clonotypes in ibrutinib-treated CLL. The CDR3 extends over 16 amino acids. CDR1 and CDR2 from the germline V gene are SGDLS and YYNGEE. V gave up 0 bases and J gave up 8 bases, with 15 bases separating them. Libraries were prepared by immunoSEQ multiplex PCR; TCRdb keeps only in-frame clonotypes and omits some of them. The sample comprises about 150,000 clones, about 70% of which are singletons, and 4.5% to 6.5% rests with the top ten. Regarding the study as a whole: Before falling back toward baseline at progression, clonality had risen at the time of ibrutinib response.

The chain employs TRBV9 and TRBJ1-6; a weak D match, TRBD1 (6 bases). The material sequenced was PBMCs, taken after 24 months of ibrutinib treatment. This clonotype was sampled from a human donor with chronic lymphocytic leukemia. CDR3 sequence reads: CASSVGGGQGHSPLHF. CDR3 sequence (DNA): TGTGCCAGCAGCGTAGGCGGCGGGCAGGGGCATTCACCCCTCCACTTT.